Presented here are 12 T cell receptor beta chains from one specimen sequenced in a study of OX40 agonist ivuxolimab in advanced cancers. Assay used: immunoSEQ multiplex PCR; TCRdb lists only in-frame clones, some missing. Counted here are around 30,000 clones, roughly 87% occurring once; the ten biggest clones make up about 34%. Material: CD4+ or CD8+ T cells sorted from blood, obtained in a trial of the OX40 agonist ivuxolimab. These TCRs come from an adult with an advanced solid tumor such as melanoma, head and neck, liver or kidney cancer.

The chain employs TRBV9 and TRBJ2-3, with 8 nucleotides matching TRBD2. There are 19 residues in the CDR3. With V trimmed by 0 bases and J by 3 bases, 15 bases remained unmatched. CDR1 SGDLS and CDR2 YYNGEE come from the germline V gene. CDR3 sequence (DNA): TGTGCCAGCAGCGTAGAAAGGGGGAGCGCGGGAGGAGCGACAGATACGCAGTATTTT. Translating gives CASSVERGSAGGATDTQYF.

Regarding this clone: The conserved phenylalanine or tryptophan is not found at the CDR3 terminus, so this likely reflects a read error. The chain carries TRBV6-5 and TRBJ2-7; tentatively, D is TRBD1 (7 bases). The CDR3 runs to 13 residues. Germline V gives CDR1 MNHEY, CDR2 SVGAGI. V lost 5 bases and J lost 6, with 14 bases in between. The CDR3 is CASSPGGTGEQYL. The CDR3, as DNA: TGTGCCAGCAGTCCAGGGGGGACGGGCGAGCAGTACCTC.

The V gene is TRBV9, the J gene TRBJ2-4, with a weak D call TRBD1 (6 bases). The CDR3 contains 14 residues. CDR1 and CDR2 from the germline V gene are SGDLS and YYNGEE. Trimming left V 4 bases short and J 3 bases short, with 11 bases between. This CDR3 reads CASSPQGLKNIQYF. CDR3 DNA: TGTGCCAGCAGCCCACAGGGCCTCAAAAACATTCAGTACTTC. Combining the CDR3 with reference TRBV9 and TRBJ2-4 gives the whole variable domain DSGVTQTPKHLITATGQRVTLRCSPRSGDLSVYWYQQSLDQGLQFLIQYYNGEERAKGNILERFSAQQFPDLHSELNLSSLELGDSALYFCASSPQGLKNIQYFGAGTRLSVL.

The rearrangement uses TRBV6-5 and TRBJ1-1; possibly TRBD1 for D (5 bases). This CDR3 region has 13 residues. V was cut by 2 bases and J by 3 bases, with 7 bases left in between. The V gene's germline CDR1 is MNHEY and CDR2 SVGAGI. The CDR3 sequence: CASSYAGDTEAFF. The CDR3 region has the DNA TGTGCCAGCAGTTACGCGGGGGACACTGAAGCTTTCTTT.

The J gene is TRBJ2-3, the V gene TRBV4-2, with 12 bases matching TRBD2. Germline assignment: CDR1 LGHNA and CDR2 YNFKEQ. The junction had 7 bases not matched to a gene; V was cut back by 0 bases and J by 6 bases. This CDR3 region has 17 residues. The CDR3 is CASSQDTSGRLGDTQYF. CDR3 nucleotides: TGTGCCAGCAGCCAAGATACTAGCGGGAGGCTCGGGGATACGCAGTATTTT.

J is TRBJ2-6 and V is TRBV7-7, with D uncertain. V was clipped by 5 bases and J by 5 bases, with 19 bases between them. The CDR3 spans 17 residues. Germline V gene data show CDR1 as SSHAT and CDR2 as FNYEAQ (reference sequence). The CDR3 DNA is TGTGCCAGCAGCGAAATCGCGCCACAAAGTCGGGCCAACGTCCTGACTTTC. The encoded protein is CASSEIAPQSRANVLTF. Complete variable domain (other parts from reference TRBV7-7 and TRBJ2-6): GAGVSQSPRYKVTKRGQDVTLRCDPISSHATLYWYQQALGQGPEFLTYFNYEAQPDKSGLPSDRFSAERPEGSISTLTIQRTEQRDSAMYRCASSEIAPQSRANVLTFGAGSRLTVL.

The chain combines TRBV20-1 with TRBJ2-3; D is ambiguous. Germline loops: CDR1 DFQATT, CDR2 SNEGSKA (reference sequence). The CDR3 is 11 amino acids. V was clipped by 4 bases and J by 2 bases, with 4 bases between them. CDR3 amino acids: CSATLTDTQYF. For the CDR3, the DNA is TGCAGTGCTACCCTCACAGATACGCAGTATTTT.

This clone was counted a single time. The chain combines TRBV6-4 with TRBJ2-1, with D possibly called TRBD1 or TRBD2 (6 bases each). This CDR3 has 16 residues. V lost 0 bases, J lost 1 base, and 10 bases lay in between. The germline V gene encodes CDR1 MRHNA and CDR2 SNTAGT. This chain's CDR3 is CASSDSWGASYNEQFF. In nucleotides, the CDR3 is TGTGCCAGCAGTGACTCGTGGGGGGCGTCCTACAATGAGCAGTTCTTC.

This sequence joins TRBV4-1 and TRBJ2-2, with D tentatively TRBD2 (6 bases). The CDR3 is made up of 13 amino acids. Trimming cost V 1 base and J 7 bases, with 7 bases left between them. Germline V gives CDR1 MGHRA, CDR2 YSYEKL. In DNA, the CDR3 is TGCGCCAGCAGCCAAGTGGGGGGCGGGGAGCTGTTTTTT. Protein sequence: CASSQVGGGELFF.

J is TRBJ2-7 and V is TRBV6-5; 11 bases fit TRBD1. This CDR3 is built from 15 residues. V trimming: 6 bases; J trimming: 4 bases; junction bases outside the gene matches: 8. Per germline, CDR1 MNHEY and CDR2 SVGAGI. The CDR3 DNA reads TGTGCCAGCAGGACGGACAGGGGGCGATTGTACGAGCAGTACTTC. This sequence encodes CASRTDRGRLYEQYF.

This rearrangement joins TRBV23-1 to TRBJ1-6, with 7 bases fitting TRBD1. TRBV23-1 falls under the ORF class, with uncertain function. V lost 8 bases, J lost 9 bases, and 10 bases stayed unmatched. The length of the CDR3 is 14 residues. CDR3 sequence (DNA): TGCGCCAGCGGTGACAGGGAATCCCGTTCACCCCTCCACTTT. It yields the protein CASGDRESRSPLHF.

This clone has just one count. V and J are TRBV27 and TRBJ2-7; 14 bases map to TRBD2. Germline V lookup: CDR1 MNHEY, CDR2 SMNVEV (reference sequence). This CDR3 comprises 13 residues. V lost 2 bases, J lost 10 bases, and 1 base stayed unmatched. In DNA, the CDR3 is TGTGCCAGCAGTTTAGGGACTAGCGGGAGTCAGTACTTC. Translation: CASSLGTSGSQYF.